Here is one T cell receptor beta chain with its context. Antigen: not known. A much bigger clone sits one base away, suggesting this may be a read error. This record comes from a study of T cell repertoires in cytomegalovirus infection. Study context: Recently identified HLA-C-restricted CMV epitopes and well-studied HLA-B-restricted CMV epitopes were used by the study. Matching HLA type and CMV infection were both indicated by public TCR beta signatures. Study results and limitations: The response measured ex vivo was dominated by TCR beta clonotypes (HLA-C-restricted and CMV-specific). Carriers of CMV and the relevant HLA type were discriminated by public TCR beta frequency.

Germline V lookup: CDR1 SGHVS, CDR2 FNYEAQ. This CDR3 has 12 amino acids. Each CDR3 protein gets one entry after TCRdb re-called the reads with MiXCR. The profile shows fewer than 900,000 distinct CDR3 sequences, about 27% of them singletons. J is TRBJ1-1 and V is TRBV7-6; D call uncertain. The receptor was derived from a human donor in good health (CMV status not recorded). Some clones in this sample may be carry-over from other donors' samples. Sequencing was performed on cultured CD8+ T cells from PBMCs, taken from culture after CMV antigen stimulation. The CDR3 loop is CASSSATTKAFF. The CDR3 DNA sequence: TGTGCCAGCAGCTCGGCCACCACTAAAGCTTTCTTT. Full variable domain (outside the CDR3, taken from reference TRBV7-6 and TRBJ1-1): GAGVSQSPRYKVTKRGQDVALRCDPISGHVSLYWYRQALGQGPEFLTYFNYEAQQDKSGLPNDRFSAERPEGSISTLTIQRTEQRDSAMYRCASSSATTKAFFGQGTRLTVV.